This paragraph reports one T cell receptor (beta chain). Its target is unknown. V dropped 3 bases and J dropped 5 bases, with 13 bases sitting between them. Germline CDR1 reads SEHNR; CDR2 reads FQNEAQ (reference sequence). CDR3 length: 14 amino acids. This sample is part of a study of cytomegalovirus exposure and HLA in healthy donors. The study drew the donors from its approximately 120-subject validation cohort, separate from the roughly 670-subject first cohort. Findings of the study overall: TCR sequences were mostly rare, though some public TCRs occurred in many donors. The study recorded about 160 TCR beta chains that were cytomegalovirus-associated.

Here immunoSEQ multiplex PCR was the method, and the copy in TCRdb shows in-frame clones only, minus some. Of fewer than 130,000 clones listed, roughly 88% are singletons. Sample: PBMCs. The TCR was taken from a woman aged 25 to 39 in good health and CMV-seropositive. The genes are TRBV7-9 and TRBJ1-1; D remains ambiguous. The chain's CDR3 is CASSFTAGGTEAFF. Here the CDR3 DNA reads TGTGCCAGCAGCTTTACGGCGGGAGGAACTGAAGCTTTCTTT.